A single sample is the source of the 17 T cell receptor beta chains below, sequenced in a study of blood T cell repertoires in COVID-19. Assay used: immunoSEQ multiplex PCR; TCRdb lists only in-frame clones, some missing. The profile covers tens of thousands of clones, with approximately 80% appearing a single time and approximately 7% taken by the ten largest. Material for sequencing was peripheral blood. Receptor source: a woman aged 60-75 years with acute or convalescent COVID-19.

This clone is judged medium-sized. The genes are TRBV27 and TRBJ1-1, with D possibly matching TRBD1 (5 bases). This CDR3 contains 15 residues. V lost 4 bases, J lost 1 base, and 13 bases lay in between. Germline assignment: CDR1 MNHEY and CDR2 SMNVEV (reference sequence). CDR3 sequence: CASSSGETWNTEAFF. CDR3 DNA: TGTGCCAGCAGTTCGGGGGAGACCTGGAACACTGAAGCTTTCTTT.

The chain combines TRBV30 with TRBJ2-7; D unclear. V was trimmed by 2 bases and J by 3 bases, leaving 8 bases between them. The germline gives CDR1 GTSNPN, CDR2 SVGIG (reference sequence). The CDR3 runs to 12 residues. The CDR3 DNA is TGTGCCTGGAGTCGAGGAGACTACGAGCAGTACTTC. Translating gives CAWSRGDYEQYF.

J is TRBJ1-5 and V is TRBV7-9, with a weak D call TRBD1 (5 bases). Germline CDR1 is SEHNR and CDR2 is FQNEAQ (reference sequence). Between the trimmed V and J ends, which lost 2 bases and 2 bases, there was a span of 13 bases. The CDR3 consists of 16 residues. CDR3 sequence (DNA): TGTGCCAGCAGCTTATCAGACAGTATGGGCAATCAGCCCCAGCATTTT. Translated: CASSLSDSMGNQPQHF.

The chain carries TRBV4-2 and TRBJ2-3; TRBD2 is a possible D gene (7 bases). The germline gives CDR1 LGHNA, CDR2 YNFKEQ. V lost 0 bases to trimming and J lost 2 bases, with 15 bases between them. This CDR3 is built from 17 residues. The CDR3 DNA reads as TGTGCCAGCAGCCAAGATCACGGCGGGGGCGCCACAGATACGCAGTATTTT. Protein: CASSQDHGGGATDTQYF.

V and J are TRBV6-5 and TRBJ2-2; 7 bases map to TRBD1. Looked up from germline, CDR1 is MNHEY and CDR2 is SVGAGI. V gave up 11 bases and J gave up 5 bases; unmatched junction bases: 5. This CDR3 comprises 12 residues. The CDR3 is CAAQGITGELFF. CDR3 bases: TGTGCCGCACAGGGGATTACCGGGGAGCTGTTTTTT.

In this sample, this clone turned up once. The chain recombines TRBV7-9 with TRBJ2-7, with 7 bases matching TRBD1. The CDR3 contains 16 residues. Germline CDR1 is SEHNR and CDR2 is FQNEAQ (reference sequence). The V segment lost 5 bases and the J segment 0 bases; nucleotides outside the gene matches: 10. Here the CDR3 reads CASSLSRAGGSYEQYF. CDR3 nucleotides: TGTGCCAGCAGCCTAAGCCGTGCAGGGGGCTCCTACGAGCAGTACTTC.

This clone was detected a few times. The chain couples TRBV10-3 to TRBJ1-6; no firm D call. CDR1 ENHRY and CDR2 SYGVKD come from the germline V gene. V gave up 7 bases and J gave up 7 bases, with 11 bases separating them. The length of the CDR3 is 13 residues. The DNA of the CDR3 is TGTGCCATCACGGCAGCAGGAAATTCACCCCTCCACTTT. It codes for CAITAAGNSPLHF.

This chain links TRBV5-1 with TRBJ2-5; 9 positions match TRBD2. Germline V gene data show CDR1 as SGHRS and CDR2 as YFSETQ. V shed 0 bases and J 5 bases; nucleotides not matched to a gene: 11. The length of the CDR3 is 17 residues. CDR3 in DNA: TGCGCCAGCAGCTTGGCGGCTAGCGGGGCGCGGGGGGAGACCCAGTACTTC. Its protein is CASSLAASGARGETQYF.

The chain joins TRBV19 to TRBJ1-1; D perhaps matches TRBD1 (5 bases). From germline, CDR1 is LNHDA and CDR2 SQIVND (reference sequence). The ends were cut back, 6 bases at V and 0 bases at J, with 8 bases in the middle. This CDR3 is 13 amino acids long. CDR3 in DNA: TGTGCCAGTAGGACAGTCATGAACACTGAAGCTTTCTTT. It specifies CASRTVMNTEAFF.

The chain combines TRBV13 with TRBJ1-3, with D unclear. The CDR3 loop spans 13 amino acids. The germline V and J ends were trimmed by 1 base and 6 bases, with 7 bases remaining between them. Germline assignment: CDR1 PRHDT and CDR2 FYEKMQ (reference sequence). CDR3 nucleotide sequence: TGTGCCAGCAGCTTAGCGGTGGTAAACACCATATATTTT. Amino acid sequence: CASSLAVVNTIYF.

The chain carries TRBV10-3 and TRBJ2-5; 8 bases align to TRBD1. Germline V lookup: CDR1 ENHRY, CDR2 SYGVKD. This CDR3 spans 15 amino acids. V trimming: 4 bases; J trimming: 2 bases; junction bases outside the gene matches: 6. CDR3 residues: CAISAGQGLQETQYF. In DNA, the CDR3 is TGTGCCATCAGTGCAGGACAGGGCCTACAAGAGACCCAGTACTTC.

The chain uses TRBV7-2 and TRBJ1-1; D is unclear. The CDR3 covers 13 residues. CDR1 is SGHTA and CDR2 is FQGNSA in the germline V gene. Trimming left V 3 bases short and J 8 bases short, with 13 bases between. In DNA, the CDR3 is TGTGCCAGCAGCTTGGCAGGTTGGAGGGAAGCTTTCTTT. This sequence encodes CASSLAGWREAFF.

The CDR3 DNA reads as TGTGCCAGCAGCCAAAGTGGACAGATGAACACTGAAGCTTTCTTT. Its translation is CASSQSGQMNTEAFF. The chain recombines TRBV3-1 (or the pseudogene TRBV3-2) with TRBJ1-1, with D perhaps matching TRBD1 (6 bases). This CDR3 comprises 15 residues. Germline values: CDR1 LGHDT, CDR2 YNNKEL (reference sequence). Trimming stripped 2 bases from V and 0 bases from J, with 10 bases between.

The V gene is TRBV27, the J gene TRBJ2-3; perhaps TRBD1 as D (5 bases). Trimming pared 3 bases from V and 4 bases from J, leaving 11 bases between. CDR3 size: 14 residues. CDR1 is MNHEY and CDR2 is SMNVEV in the germline V gene (reference sequence). CDR3 sequence (DNA): TGTGCCAGCAGTTTCGCGGCAGGGTCAGATACGCAGTATTTT. It translates to CASSFAAGSDTQYF.

This sequence joins TRBV9 and TRBJ1-4, with a tentative D call TRBD1 (6 bases). Trimming removed 3 bases from V and 8 bases from J, with 26 bases in between. Germline V gives CDR1 SGDLS, CDR2 YYNGEE. The CDR3 is made up of 18 amino acids. CDR3 residues: CASSATSPGRGHVEKLFF. The CDR3 bases are TGTGCCAGCAGCGCAACTTCGCCGGGGCGGGGGCACGTGGAAAAACTGTTTTTT.

With respect to this clone: Germline and junction disagree at one end, which may indicate a read error. V is TRBV19 and J is TRBJ2-7, with 9 bases lining up with TRBD2. CDR3 size: 16 residues. CDR1 and CDR2 (germline): LNHDA, SQIVND (reference sequence). The CDR3, as DNA: TGTGCCAGCAGTAGAGTGGCGACTAGCGGTTCCTACGAGCAGTACTTC. Translating gives CASSRVATSGSYEQYF.

The chain recombines TRBV12-5 with TRBJ2-1; 7 positions match TRBD1. The CDR3 consists of 11 residues. CDR1 and CDR2 (germline): LGHNT, FRNRAP. The V segment lost 6 bases and the J segment 14 bases; nucleotides outside the gene matches: 7. CDR3 region: CASGNVTGKFF. The CDR3 bases are TGTGCTAGTGGGAACGTGACAGGGAAGTTCTTC. The full variable domain, its missing parts supplied by reference TRBV12-5 and TRBJ2-1, is DARVTQTPRHKVTEMGQEVTMRCQPILGHNTVFWYRQTMMQGLELLAYFRNRAPLDDSGMPKDRFSAEMPDATLATLKIQPSEPRDSAVYFCASGNVTGKFFGPGTRLTVL.